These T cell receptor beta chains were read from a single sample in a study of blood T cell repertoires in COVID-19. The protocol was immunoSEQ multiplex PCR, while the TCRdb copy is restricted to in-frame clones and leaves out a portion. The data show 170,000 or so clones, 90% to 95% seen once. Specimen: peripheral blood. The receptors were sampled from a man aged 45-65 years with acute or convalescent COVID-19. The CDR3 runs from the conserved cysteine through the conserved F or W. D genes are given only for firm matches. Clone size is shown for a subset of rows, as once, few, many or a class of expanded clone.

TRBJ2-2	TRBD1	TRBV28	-	CASLTGTGTGELFF	TGTGCCAGCTTAACCGGGACAGGCACCGGGGAGCTGTTTTTT
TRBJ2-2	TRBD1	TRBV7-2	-	CASSFGTGAGELFF	TGTGCCAGCAGCTTTGGGACAGGTGCCGGGGAGCTGTTTTTT
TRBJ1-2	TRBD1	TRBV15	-	CATSRAGGGEGGYTF	TGTGCCACCAGCAGAGCAGGAGGGGGCGAAGGTGGCTACACCTTC
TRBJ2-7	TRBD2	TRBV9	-	CASSVGWLAGAYEQYF	TGTGCCAGCAGCGTAGGTTGGCTAGCGGGGGCCTACGAGCAGTACTTC
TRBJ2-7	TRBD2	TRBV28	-	CASSLGTSGSYEQYF	TGTGCCAGCAGCCTGGGGACTAGCGGGAGTTACGAGCAGTACTTC
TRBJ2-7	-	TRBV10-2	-	CASSAGSYYEQYF	TGCGCCAGCAGTGCAGGCAGTTACTACGAGCAGTACTTC
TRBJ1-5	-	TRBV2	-	CASSEQNSYQPQHF	TGTGCCAGCAGTGAACAGAACAGTTATCAGCCCCAGCATTTT
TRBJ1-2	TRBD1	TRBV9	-	CASSEVDRAPFRYGYTF	TGTGCCAGCAGCGAGGTCGACAGGGCTCCATTCCGCTATGGCTACACCTTC
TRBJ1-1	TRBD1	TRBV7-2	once	CASSLLLGQGNTEAFF	TGTGCCAGCAGCTTATTACTCGGACAGGGGAACACTGAAGCTTTCTTT
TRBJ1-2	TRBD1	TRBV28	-	CATSPSGQGVYGYTF	TGTGCCACCTCACCTTCGGGACAGGGGGTTTATGGCTACACCTTC
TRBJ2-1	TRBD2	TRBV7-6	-	CASSLTSGVYNEQFF	TGTGCCAGCAGCTTGACTAGCGGGGTCTACAATGAGCAGTTCTTC
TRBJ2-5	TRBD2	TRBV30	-	CAWSSSGGETQYF	TGTGCCTGGTCTTCTAGCGGTGGGGAGACCCAGTACTTC
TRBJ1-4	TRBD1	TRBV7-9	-	CASSQGQGEKLFF	TGTGCCAGCAGCCAGGGACAGGGGGAAAAACTGTTTTTT
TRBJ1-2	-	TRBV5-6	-	CASTDSTYGYTF	TGTGCCAGCACAGATAGCACCTATGGCTACACCTTC
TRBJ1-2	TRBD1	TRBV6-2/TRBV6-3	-	CASSYGRGSRSYGYTF	TGTGCCAGCAGTTACGGCAGGGGGAGTCGTAGCTATGGCTACACCTTC
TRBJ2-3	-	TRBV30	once	CAWSKRGAVDTQYF	TGTGCCTGGAGTAAACGGGGGGCTGTAGATACGCAGTATTTT
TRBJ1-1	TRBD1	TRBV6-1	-	CASSDQGALNTEAFF	TGTGCCAGCAGTGACCAGGGGGCCCTGAACACTGAAGCTTTCTTT
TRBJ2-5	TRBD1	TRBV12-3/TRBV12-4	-	CATKDRDGTQYF	TGTGCCACCAAAGACAGGGATGGGACCCAGTACTTC
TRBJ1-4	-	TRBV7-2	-	CASSLKFLSQGSNEKLFF	TGTGCCAGCAGCCTTAAATTTCTCTCGCAGGGTTCTAATGAAAAACTGTTTTTT
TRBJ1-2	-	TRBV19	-	CASSDRDYGYTF	TGTGCCAGTAGTGACCGGGACTATGGCTACACCTTC
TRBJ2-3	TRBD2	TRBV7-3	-	CASSLTPASGGAGDTQYF	TGTGCCAGCAGCTTAACCCCGGCTAGCGGGGGGGCGGGAGATACGCAGTATTTT
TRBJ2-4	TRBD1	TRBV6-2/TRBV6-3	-	CASSYSRGRRDYF	TGTGCCAGCAGTTACTCGAGGGGGCGCAGGGATTACTTC
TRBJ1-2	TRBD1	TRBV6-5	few	CATRRDRGLDGYTF	TGTGCCACCAGAAGGGACAGGGGGCTGGATGGCTACACCTTC
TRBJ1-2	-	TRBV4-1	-	CASSQERGRSTF	TGCGCCAGCAGCCAAGAGAGGGGGAGAAGCACCTTC
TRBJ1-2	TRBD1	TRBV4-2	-	CASSQEDPRGYGYTF	TGTGCCAGCAGCCAGGAAGACCCCAGGGGGTATGGCTACACCTTC
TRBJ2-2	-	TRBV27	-	CASSLRAGNTGELFF	TGTGCCAGCAGTTTGAGGGCAGGGAACACCGGGGAGCTGTTTTTT
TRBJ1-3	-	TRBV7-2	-	CASSQPATIGNTIYF	TGTGCCAGCAGCCAACCAGCGACTATTGGAAACACCATATATTTT
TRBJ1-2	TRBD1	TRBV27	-	CASTLSGTGPNYGYTF	TGTGCCAGCACCTTGTCCGGGACAGGGCCTAACTATGGCTACACCTTC
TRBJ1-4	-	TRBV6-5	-	CASTAGQEKLFF	TGTGCCAGCACGGCAGGGCAAGAAAAACTGTTTTTT
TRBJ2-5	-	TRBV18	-	CASSPGGGGQETQYF	TGTGCCAGCTCACCAGGAGGTGGCGGCCAAGAGACCCAGTACTTC
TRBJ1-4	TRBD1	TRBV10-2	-	CASSVDMQGVGTNEKLFF	TGCGCCAGCAGTGTTGATATGCAGGGGGTTGGTACTAATGAAAAACTGTTTTTT
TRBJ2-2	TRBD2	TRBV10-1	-	CASSSAGLAGGRNTGELFF	TGCGCCAGCAGTTCAGCCGGACTAGCGGGAGGTCGAAACACCGGGGAGCTGTTTTTT
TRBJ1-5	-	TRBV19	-	CASSIDPAGDYSNQPQHF	TGTGCCAGTAGTATAGATCCAGCAGGGGATTATAGCAATCAGCCCCAGCATTTT
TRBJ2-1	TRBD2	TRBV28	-	CASTRTSGVNEQFF	TGTGCCAGCACCAGGACTAGCGGGGTCAATGAGCAGTTCTTC
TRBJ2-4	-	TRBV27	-	CASSSTVQNIQYF	TGTGCCAGCAGTTCGACAGTACAAAACATTCAGTACTTC
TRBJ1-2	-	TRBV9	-	CASSVGKGDYGYTF	TGTGCCAGCAGCGTAGGTAAAGGGGACTATGGCTACACCTTC
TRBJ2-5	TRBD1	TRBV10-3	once	CAISDSKTGPQETQYF	TGTGCCATCAGTGACTCCAAGACAGGGCCCCAAGAGACCCAGTACTTC
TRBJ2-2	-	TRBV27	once	CASSRGNTGELFF	TGTGCCAGCAGTAGGGGGAACACCGGGGAGCTGTTTTTT
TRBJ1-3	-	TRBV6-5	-	CASRTQGTAGNTIYF	TGTGCCAGCAGAACGCAGGGAACTGCTGGAAACACCATATATTTT
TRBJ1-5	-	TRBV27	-	CASSPKGGAYQPQHF	TGTGCCAGCAGCCCGAAAGGGGGGGCTTATCAGCCCCAGCATTTT
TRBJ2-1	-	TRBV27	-	CASNLRAGPSEQFF	TGTGCCAGCAATCTTCGAGCGGGCCCTAGCGAGCAGTTCTTC
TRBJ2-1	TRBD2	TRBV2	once	CASPSGGYNEQFF	TGTGCCAGCCCTAGCGGGGGTTACAATGAGCAGTTCTTC
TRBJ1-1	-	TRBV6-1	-	CASSEGRKRDTEAFF	TGTGCCAGCAGTGAAGGGCGGAAACGGGACACTGAAGCTTTCTTT
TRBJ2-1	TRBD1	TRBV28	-	CASSFGDQGAFDEQFF	TGTGCCAGCAGTTTTGGAGATCAGGGGGCTTTCGATGAGCAGTTCTTC
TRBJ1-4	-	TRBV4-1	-	CASSQVSDNEKLFF	TGCGCCAGCAGCCAAGTATCAGATAATGAAAAACTGTTTTTT